Sequencing of this T cell receptor beta chain was carried out in a study of blood T cell repertoires in COVID-19. Study-level background: The United States, Italy and Spain supplied acute and convalescent COVID-19 samples. T cells, B-cell-depleted T cells, or PBMCs supplied cDNA or gDNA.

In germline, CDR1 is LNHDA, CDR2 SQIVND (reference sequence). After removal of 5 bases from V and 2 bases from J, the junction contained 7 bases not matched to a gene. The CDR3 runs 15 residues. As originally analysed: Scientists estimated how many nucleated cells there were by amplifying reference gene primers. Sequencing used immunoSEQ multiplex PCR; TCRdb keeps in-frame clones, though not all of them. D and trimming were read from the DNA, whereas the V and J calls and clone size are those reported in that table. Of some 450,000 clones listed, around nine tenths are singletons. The specimen sequenced was peripheral blood. This clonotype was sampled from a man between 18 and 35 years old with COVID-19, enrolled during active disease. This chain uses TRBV19 with TRBJ2-3; 7 nucleotides align to TRBD2. CDR3 amino acids: CASSASSGVTDTQYF. The CDR3 DNA sequence: TGTGCCAGTAGTGCCTCTAGCGGAGTCACAGATACGCAGTATTTT.